The 31 T cell receptor beta chains presented below share a single source sample, sequenced in a study of cytomegalovirus exposure and HLA in healthy donors. This PCR relied on a set of 60 Vbeta primers and 13 Jbeta primers. Method: immunoSEQ multiplex PCR; TCRdb's copy keeps in-frame clones and lacks some. The data show roughly 100,000 clones, approximately 69% seen once. Sequenced sample: PBMCs. Receptors originate from a man younger than 40 in good health and CMV-seronegative.

This sequence joins TRBV10-3 and TRBJ1-2; a possible D gene is TRBD1 (6 bases). Germline loops: CDR1 ENHRY, CDR2 SYGVKD. V was trimmed by 4 bases and J by 2 bases, leaving 14 bases between them. The CDR3 totals 15 residues. The CDR3: CAISGGPGANYGYTF. The CDR3 DNA reads TGTGCCATCAGTGGAGGCCCAGGGGCCAACTATGGCTACACCTTC.

The CDR3 DNA is TGTGCCAGCAGCAAGCCGGGACTAGCGGGATTAGATACGCAGTATTTT. Encoded protein: CASSKPGLAGLDTQYF. V gene TRBV5-6 combines with J gene TRBJ2-3, with 13 bases identical to TRBD2. V shed 4 bases and J 5 bases; nucleotides not matched to a gene: 7. Germline loops: CDR1 SGHDT, CDR2 YYEEEE. The CDR3 runs to 16 residues.

The rearrangement uses TRBV28 and TRBJ1-4; D perhaps matches TRBD1 (6 bases). V was pared by 6 bases and J by 14 bases, with 16 bases between. This CDR3 spans 12 amino acids. The V gene's germline CDR1 is MDHEN and CDR2 SYDVKM. The CDR3 DNA reads as TGTGCCAGCAGCCCCGGGGGGCGCAGTCTGTTTTTT. This codes for CASSPGGRSLFF.

V is TRBV2 and J is TRBJ1-3; 9 positions agree with TRBD1. The CDR3 is 17 residues long. The J segment lost 0 bases and the V segment lost 6 bases, leaving 9 bases of the junction unmatched. Looked up from germline, CDR1 is SNHLY and CDR2 is FYNNEI. Written as DNA, the CDR3 is TGTGCCAGCAGCGGTCCCGGGACAGGGAACTCTGGAAACACCATATATTTT. It is translated as CASSGPGTGNSGNTIYF.

This clone has more than one count but fewer than ten. V and J are TRBV19 and TRBJ1-1, with TRBD1 as a possible D gene (5 bases). The CDR3 spans 13 residues. V lost 3 bases and J 10 bases, leaving 15 bases between the germline ends. Germline assignment: CDR1 LNHDA and CDR2 SQIVND (reference sequence). The CDR3 coding sequence is TGTGCCAGTAGTATCTCGGGGACTAGTGGAGCTTTCTTT. Translated: CASSISGTSGAFF.

A word on this clone: The missing conserved phenylalanine or tryptophan at the end of this CDR3 makes a read error likely. Here the CDR3 reads CASSTPVTGQGNEQYS. The CDR3 DNA reads TGTGCCAGTAGTACTCCGGTTACGGGACAGGGGAACGAGCAGTACTCC. This chain joins TRBV19 and TRBJ2-7, with TRBD1 matching over 10 bases. The CDR3 totals 16 residues. V lost 4 bases, J lost 5 bases, and 11 bases stayed unmatched. In germline, CDR1 is LNHDA, CDR2 SQIVND (reference sequence).

The chain uses TRBV19 and TRBJ1-5; no firm D call. V was cut by 1 base and J by 4 bases, with 11 bases left in between. The germline V gene has CDR1 LNHDA and CDR2 SQIVND (reference sequence). The CDR3 loop spans 15 amino acids. The CDR3 loop is CASSIVPYGNQPQHF. DNA for the CDR3: TGTGCCAGTAGTATAGTTCCCTACGGGAATCAGCCCCAGCATTTT.

The V and J genes are TRBV6-1 and TRBJ1-1; TRBD1 agrees at 7 bases. Germline V gives CDR1 MNHNS, CDR2 SASEGT. This CDR3 comprises 13 residues. V gave up 4 bases and J gave up 4 bases; unmatched junction bases: 3. CDR3 bases: TGTGCCAGCAGTGCCCAGGGGGGCACTGAAGCTTTCTTT. Its protein product is CASSAQGGTEAFF.

The chain employs TRBV9 and TRBJ2-1; 15 positions agree with TRBD2. This CDR3 is 16 amino acids long. V gave up 2 bases and J gave up 9 bases; unmatched junction bases: 6. CDR1 is SGDLS, CDR2 YYNGEE, per germline. CDR3 nucleotides: TGTGCCAGCAGCGTCGGACTAGCGGGAGGGCCGAGTGAGCAGTTCTTC. Protein: CASSVGLAGGPSEQFF. The full variable domain, in which reference TRBV9 and TRBJ2-1 provide the parts outside the CDR3, is DSGVTQTPKHLITATGQRVTLRCSPRSGDLSVYWYQQSLDQGLQFLIQYYNGEERAKGNILERFSAQQFPDLHSELNLSSLELGDSALYFCASSVGLAGGPSEQFFGPGTRLTVL.

V and J are TRBV7-9 and TRBJ1-4; TRBD1 matches at 8 bases. CDR3 length: 16 amino acids. Germline CDR1 reads SEHNR; CDR2 reads FQNEAQ (reference sequence). J lost 0 bases, V lost 5 bases, and 5 bases had no gene match. CDR3 sequence (DNA): TGTGCCAGCAGCCCAGGGACAGGCACAACTAATGAAAAACTGTTTTTT. This sequence encodes CASSPGTGTTNEKLFF.

In this sample, this clone turned up once. The J gene is TRBJ1-4, the V gene TRBV5-1, with 10 nucleotides matching TRBD1. Trimming took 3 bases from V and 7 from J; bases not matched to a gene: 6. This CDR3 region has 15 residues. In germline, CDR1 is SGHRS, CDR2 YFSETQ. The DNA of the CDR3 is TGCGCCAGCAGCTCAGGACAGGGGGATTTTGAAAAACTGTTTTTT. This gives the protein CASSSGQGDFEKLFF.

CDR3 nucleotides: TGCGCCAGCAGCTTGGGGGACAGACAAGAGACCCAGTACTTC. As protein: CASSLGDRQETQYF. The V call is TRBV5-1, the J call TRBJ2-5; 7 bases map to TRBD1. Trimming removed 0 bases from V and 2 bases from J; junction bases left unmatched: 1. Per germline, CDR1 SGHRS and CDR2 YFSETQ. The CDR3 runs 14 residues.

This clone was counted a single time. The J gene is TRBJ1-2, the V gene TRBV27, with 7 nucleotides matching TRBD1. From germline, CDR1 is MNHEY and CDR2 SMNVEV (reference sequence). The trim removed 3 bases at V and 9 bases at J, leaving 10 bases unmatched. The CDR3 sequence is 14 residues long. Here the CDR3 DNA reads TGTGCCAGCAGTTTGTTGGGACAGTTTCTTAGCTACACCTTC. It specifies CASSLLGQFLSYTF.

The gene calls are TRBV11-2 and TRBJ2-7, with a weak D call TRBD2 (5 bases). Trimming pared 7 bases from V and 2 bases from J, leaving 15 bases between. CDR3 length: 14 amino acids. Germline values: CDR1 SGHAT, CDR2 FQNNGV. DNA for the CDR3: TGTGCCAGCACCTTGAGAGGGTTCCCCTACGAGCAGTACTTC. Its protein is CASTLRGFPYEQYF.

The chain uses TRBV10-2 and TRBJ1-1; 10 bases line up with TRBD1. Germline loops: CDR1 WSHSY, CDR2 SAAADI. The CDR3 runs 15 residues. J was trimmed by 3 bases and V by 6 bases; bases with no gene match: 7. For the CDR3, the DNA is TGCGCCAGCAGACCGCTCGGGACAGGGGACACTGAAGCTTTCTTT. Encoded protein: CASRPLGTGDTEAFF.

The CDR3 nucleotides read TGTGCCAGTAATGGGGACACCCTGGGCGGTGAGCAGTTCTTC. This codes for CASNGDTLGGEQFF. This sequence joins TRBV19 and TRBJ2-1; TRBD1 might be the D (6 bases). CDR1 is LNHDA and CDR2 is SQIVND in the germline V gene (reference sequence). The CDR3 spans 14 residues. V was cut by 7 bases and J by 9 bases, with 19 bases left in between.

The rearrangement joins TRBV27 to TRBJ2-3, with D possibly being TRBD1 (5 bases). The V end was cut by 7 bases, the J end by 1 base, with 12 bases between. Germline values: CDR1 MNHEY, CDR2 SMNVEV (reference sequence). This CDR3 region has 14 residues. The CDR3 loop reads CASTRDSRTDTQYF. Written as DNA, the CDR3 is TGTGCCAGCACCCGTGACAGTCGCACAGATACGCAGTATTTT.

Written as DNA, the CDR3 is TGTGCCAGTAGTAAACAGGGGGGTCTCTATGGCTACACCTTC. Its translation is CASSKQGGLYGYTF. The V and J genes are TRBV19 and TRBJ1-2, with 8 bases matching TRBD1. CDR1 LNHDA and CDR2 SQIVND come from the germline V gene (reference sequence). V lost 4 bases to trimming and J lost 4 bases; unmatched junction nucleotides: 5. The CDR3 covers 14 residues.

Only a few counts were recorded for this clone. The chain carries TRBV10-3 and TRBJ2-7; 7 bases are shared with TRBD1. Germline lookup yields CDR1 ENHRY and CDR2 SYGVKD. V trimming: 7 bases; J trimming: 3 bases; junction bases outside the gene matches: 6. CDR3 size: 13 residues. The CDR3 DNA follows: TGTGCCATCAAACCGGGACAGAGCTACGAGCAGTACTTC. Protein: CAIKPGQSYEQYF.

A word on this clone: Germline and junction disagree at one end, which may indicate a read error. The rearrangement links TRBV7-9 to TRBJ1-5; possible D gene TRBD1, 5 bases. This CDR3 spans 17 amino acids. Germline CDR1 SEHNR, CDR2 FQNEAQ (reference sequence). The CDR3 sequence is CSSSLGAGGEGNQPQHF. Here the CDR3 DNA reads TGTTCCAGCAGCTTAGGGGCGGGGGGGGAGGGCAATCAGCCCCAGCATTTT.

The rearrangement links TRBV5-1 to TRBJ1-2; tentatively, D is TRBD1 (5 bases). CDR1 is SGHRS and CDR2 is YFSETQ in the germline V gene. Trimming pared 3 bases from V and 0 bases from J, leaving 12 bases between. The CDR3 runs to 15 residues. The CDR3 spells CASSSIQDANYGYTF. The DNA for the CDR3 is TGCGCCAGCAGCTCCATACAGGACGCTAACTATGGCTACACCTTC.

This rearrangement joins TRBV28 to TRBJ2-3; the match to TRBD2 covers 8 bases. This CDR3 region has 16 residues. With V trimmed by 4 bases and J by 5 bases, 11 bases remained unmatched. CDR1 is MDHEN and CDR2 is SYDVKM in the germline V gene. CDR3 in DNA: TGTGCCAGCAGTTCCTACGGGAGGGCCCCCGGAGATACGCAGTATTTT. This encodes CASSSYGRAPGDTQYF.

The chain employs TRBV12-5 and TRBJ2-7; no clear D. The CDR3 covers 16 residues. The germline V and J ends were trimmed by 5 bases and 2 bases, with 19 bases remaining between them. Germline V gives CDR1 LGHNT, CDR2 FRNRAP. CDR3 region: CASGPRSHYLTYEQYF. The CDR3 nucleotides read TGTGCTAGTGGTCCGCGGTCCCATTATTTAACCTACGAGCAGTACTTC.

The DNA of the CDR3 is TGTGCCAGCAGCTTAGCTGGACAGGGAAAGTGGGACACTGAAGCTTTCTTT. Encoded protein: CASSLAGQGKWDTEAFF. The rearrangement links TRBV11-1 to TRBJ1-1; the match to TRBD1 covers 8 bases. V lost 0 bases to trimming and J lost 3 bases; unmatched junction nucleotides: 9. The CDR3 runs to 17 residues. Germline V gene lookup returns CDR1 SGHAT and CDR2 FQDESV (reference sequence).

The chain uses TRBV23-1 and TRBJ2-7; weak D call: TRBD1 (8 bases). TRBV23-1 is noted as an ORF with a role that remains uncertain. The CDR3 loop spans 19 amino acids. V lost 6 bases, J lost 4 bases, and 31 bases lay in between. CDR3 sequence (DNA): TGCGCCAGCAGACAGGGGGAGGGGGGGCGGCGGGACCACCCGTACGAGCAGTACTTC. This encodes CASRQGEGGRRDHPYEQYF.

The chain recombines TRBV5-1 with TRBJ1-1; 9 nucleotides align to TRBD1. Germline CDR1 reads SGHRS; CDR2 reads YFSETQ. The CDR3 has 13 amino acids. The V segment lost 0 bases and the J segment 10 bases; nucleotides outside the gene matches: 4. The CDR3 DNA is TGCGCCAGCAGCTTGGTCGACAGGGGGATAGCTTTCTTT. Residues: CASSLVDRGIAFF.

The chain uses TRBV6-5 and TRBJ2-1; the D gene is possibly TRBD2 (5 bases). Per germline, CDR1 MNHEY and CDR2 SVGAGI. V lost 2 bases to trimming and J lost 8 bases, with 13 bases between them. The CDR3 is 14 amino acids. The CDR3 region is CASSYRGSLDEQFF. The CDR3 coding sequence is TGTGCCAGCAGTTACCGGGGTTCTCTGGATGAGCAGTTCTTC.

In regard to this clone: Additional DNA sequences in this sample encode the identical CDR3. The chain carries TRBV2 and TRBJ1-1; D perhaps matches TRBD1 (6 bases). V dropped 5 bases and J dropped 0 bases, with 10 bases sitting between them. The germline gives CDR1 SNHLY, CDR2 FYNNEI. CDR3 length: 14 residues. The DNA of the CDR3 is TGTGCCAGCAGTTCGGGGGGGCTGAACACTGAAGCTTTCTTT. The encoded protein is CASSSGGLNTEAFF. Drawing the rest from reference TRBV2 and TRBJ1-1, the complete variable domain is EPEVTQTPSHQVTQMGQEVILRCVPISNHLYFYWYRQILGQKVEFLVSFYNNEISEKSEIFDDQFSVERPDGSNFTLKIRSTKLEDSAMYFCASSSGGLNTEAFFGQGTRLTVV.

V usage is TRBV7-9 and J usage is TRBJ2-7, with 10 nucleotides matching TRBD1. The ends lost 2 bases at V and 5 bases at J; junction bases unmatched: 6. Germline V gene lookup returns CDR1 SEHNR and CDR2 FQNEAQ (reference sequence). This CDR3 region has 15 residues. The CDR3 loop is CASSLMGQGHHEQYF. For the CDR3, the DNA is TGTGCCAGCAGCTTAATGGGACAGGGGCACCACGAGCAGTACTTC.

The V and J genes are TRBV27 and TRBJ2-5; TRBD2 matches at 13 bases. There are 16 residues in the CDR3. Trimming at V came to 3 bases and at J to 5 bases, leaving 6 bases not matched to a gene. The germline gives CDR1 MNHEY, CDR2 SMNVEV (reference sequence). CDR3 DNA: TGTGCCAGCAGTTTTCAGGGACTAGCGGGATTTGAGACCCAGTACTTC. Protein product: CASSFQGLAGFETQYF.

This clone occurred a few times. V usage is TRBV4-3 and J usage is TRBJ1-2, with 7 bases identical to TRBD1. The trim removed 1 base at V and 4 bases at J, leaving 6 bases unmatched. Germline CDR1 and CDR2: LGHNA and YSLEER. CDR3 size: 15 residues. The CDR3 spells CASSQASGQPYGYTF. The CDR3 DNA sequence: TGCGCCAGCAGCCAAGCCTCGGGACAGCCCTATGGCTACACCTTC.